One and the same sample provided the 2 T cell receptor beta chains below, sequenced in a study of stem cell transplantation in POMP-related autoinflammatory disease. General study findings and limits: PRAID patients trended toward lower TRB diversity and higher clonality in all analyzed T-cell subsets. Patients with PRAID showed a restricted number of unique TRB V-J gene pairings.

Measured with immunoSEQ multiplex PCR; TCRdb has only the in-frame clones, and not every one. Of 8,000 to 10,000 clones detected, roughly 92% appear once; the ten largest clones hold roughly 2.5%. These receptors' antigens are unknown. This material consisted of CD8+ T cells from PBMCs, taken before stem cell transplantation. The origin of the receptors is a human donor with POMP-related autoinflammation and immune dysregulation (PRAID).

The chain has TRBV9 and TRBJ2-2; D is ambiguous. The CDR3 extends over 13 amino acids. Germline V CDR1 and CDR2: SGDLS, YYNGEE. The V end lost 1 base, the J end lost 7 bases, and 8 bases lay between the germline ends. The CDR3 reads CASSVSGGGELFF. The CDR3 region has the DNA TGTGCCAGCAGCGTATCAGGCGGCGGGGAGCTGTTTTTT.

V usage is TRBV5-6 and J usage is TRBJ2-7, with unresolved D. The CDR3 sequence is 11 residues long. V was shortened by 3 bases and J by 3 bases, with 4 bases between the two germline ends. The germline V gene encodes CDR1 SGHDT and CDR2 YYEEEE. This CDR3 is CASSSGYEQYF. In nucleotides, the CDR3 is TGTGCCAGCAGCTCAGGCTACGAGCAGTACTTC.